Listed here are 12 T cell receptor beta chains from one sample, sequenced in a study of blood T cells in healthy people across ages. Alongside a J-beta primer mix, a sample-barcoded 5' primer served in a second PCR lasting 7 to 11 cycles. TCRdb re-called the 5' RACE reads with MiXCR, one entry per CDR3 protein. Here the sample spans about 590,000 distinct CDR3 sequences, about 30% being singletons. Sequenced sample: blood. Source of these receptors: a woman of 80 years or more in good health.

V and J are TRBV5-1 and TRBJ1-1, with a tentative D call TRBD1 (5 bases). Germline V gene sequence: CDR1 SGHRS, CDR2 YFSETQ. The V and J ends lost 3 bases and 5 bases respectively, with 14 bases between them. The CDR3 spans 14 residues. CDR3 amino acids: CASSWGTRETEAFF. Written as DNA, the CDR3 is TGCGCCAGCAGCTGGGGCACACGAGAGACTGAAGCTTTCTTT.

The sample holds many counts of this clonotype. The chain is built from TRBV7-9 and TRBJ1-2; D unclear. CDR1 is SEHNR, CDR2 FQNEAQ, per germline (reference sequence). The CDR3 is 15 residues long. V shed 5 bases and J shed 0 bases, with 13 bases lying between them. CDR3 sequence reads: CASSEEGLANYGYTF. DNA for the CDR3: TGTGCCAGCAGCGAGGAAGGGCTAGCTAACTATGGCTACACCTTC.

The rearrangement joins TRBV29-1 to TRBJ2-5; 12 bases line up with TRBD2. This CDR3 has 13 residues. Trimming took 4 bases from V and 11 from J; bases not matched to a gene: 8. Looked up from germline, CDR1 is SQVTM and CDR2 is ANQGSEA. In DNA, the CDR3 is TGCAGCGTTGGGACTAGCGGGGTCAATGAGCAGTACTTC. This translates into CSVGTSGVNEQYF.

The genes are TRBV5-1 and TRBJ2-1; 13 bases are shared with TRBD2. The end of the DNA is better explained by TRBJ2-7, so the J call may be wrong. CDR3 length: 18 amino acids. Germline CDR1 SGHRS, CDR2 YFSETQ. The CDR3 bases are TGCGCCAGCAGCTTGGAACTAGCGGGGGGGCAATTGAACAATGAGCAGTACTTC. Residues: CASSLELAGGQLNNEQYF.

This chain uses TRBV24-1 with TRBJ1-6; no clear D gene. This CDR3 is built from 14 residues. V lost 4 bases to trimming and J lost 7 bases, with 10 bases between them. Germline CDR1 KGHDR, CDR2 SFDVKD. CDR3 DNA: TGTGCCACCAGTGAGGACGGTTGGAATTCACCCCTCCACTTT. Protein: CATSEDGWNSPLHF.

The rearrangement links TRBV7-2 to TRBJ2-7, with D perhaps TRBD1 (5 bases). V shed 5 bases and J shed 7 bases, with 27 bases lying between them. CDR3 length: 17 amino acids. CDR1 is SGHTA, CDR2 FQGNSA, per germline. In nucleotides, the CDR3 is TGTGCCAGCAGCCCCACAGGCGCGACCTTACATTCCAATGAGCAGTACTTC. Protein: CASSPTGATLHSNEQYF. Together with reference TRBV7-2 and TRBJ2-7, the CDR3 gives the full variable domain: GAGVSQSPSNKVTEKGKDVELRCDPISGHTALYWYRQSLGQGLEFLIYFQGNSAPDKSGLPSDRFSAERTGGSVSTLTIQRTQQEDSAVYLCASSPTGATLHSNEQYFGPGTRLTVT.

This clonotype has a count of ten or more. This chain joins TRBV7-3 and TRBJ2-1; TRBD2 might be the D (5 bases). V was shortened by 2 bases and J by 9 bases, with 20 bases between the two germline ends. Germline V gene sequence: CDR1 SGHTA, CDR2 FQGTGA. This CDR3 has 16 residues. CDR3 bases: TGTGCCAGCAGCTTAGGGTTCCCCAGCGGCTCAGGTGAGCAGTTCTTC. Amino acids: CASSLGFPSGSGEQFF.

Comment on this clonotype: This could be a read error, since a much larger clone is one nucleotide away. This rearrangement joins TRBV6-5 to TRBJ1-2, with a weak D call TRBD1 (5 bases). The CDR3 contains 15 residues. Germline CDR1 is MNHEY and CDR2 is SVGAGI. Here the CDR3 reads CASSRTQTTNYDYTF. The CDR3 nucleotides read TGTGCCAGCAGCCGGACACAAACGACTAACTATGACTACACCTTC.

The rearrangement uses TRBV5-1 and TRBJ2-3; possible D gene TRBD2, 5 bases. CDR1 is SGHRS, CDR2 YFSETQ, per germline. The CDR3 extends over 16 amino acids. The germline V and J ends were trimmed by 1 base and 2 bases, with 14 bases remaining between them. CDR3 sequence reads: CASSLSNTGYTDTQYF. CDR3 coding DNA: TGCGCCAGCAGCTTGTCAAATACGGGGTACACAGATACGCAGTATTTT. Using reference TRBV5-1 and TRBJ2-3 for the parts outside the CDR3, the full variable domain is KAGVTQTPRYLIKTRGQQVTLSCSPISGHRSVSWYQQTPGQGLQFLFEYFSETQRNKGNFPGRFSGRQFSNSRSEMNVSTLELGDSALYLCASSLSNTGYTDTQYFGPGTRLTVL.

This clonotype was counted ten times or more. This chain connects TRBV5-6 to TRBJ1-2, with D possibly matching TRBD1 (6 bases). V lost 4 bases, J lost 6 bases, and 10 bases lay in between. This CDR3 spans 12 amino acids. Germline V CDR1 and CDR2: SGHDT, YYEEEE. Here the CDR3 DNA reads TGTGCCAGCAGCCCGGACAGAGATGGCTACACCTTC. This encodes CASSPDRDGYTF.

This clonotype was detected a few times. The rearrangement joins TRBV2 to TRBJ1-1; D ambiguous. The V end was cut by 8 bases, the J end by 4 bases, with 8 bases between. The CDR3 covers 11 residues. Germline-derived CDR1 and CDR2 are SNHLY and FYNNEI. Written as DNA, the CDR3 is TGTGCCAGCGGACGGGCCACTGAAGCTTTCTTT. Translated, it gives CASGRATEAFF. Combining the CDR3 with reference TRBV2 and TRBJ1-1 gives the whole variable domain EPEVTQTPSHQVTQMGQEVILRCVPISNHLYFYWYRQILGQKVEFLVSFYNNEISEKSEIFDDQFSVERPDGSNFTLKIRSTKLEDSAMYFCASGRATEAFFGQGTRLTVV.

At least ten counts were recorded for this clonotype. The chain employs TRBV29-1 and TRBJ2-7; 14 nucleotides match TRBD2. After removal of 6 bases from V and 7 bases from J, the junction contained 5 bases not matched to a gene. The germline V gene has CDR1 SQVTM and CDR2 ANQGSEA. This CDR3 has 13 residues. CDR3 region: CSVTSGGAGEQYF. CDR3 coding DNA: TGCAGCGTGACTAGCGGGGGGGCCGGGGAGCAGTACTTC.